The clone carrying this T cell receptor (beta chain) occurred once. The antigen is undetermined. These data come from a study of vaccination effects on CD4 cells after COVID-19. Study summary: Post-vaccine sampling took place a median of 72 days after the second dose. Broader study findings: Healthy vaccinees' vaccine-induced clones included only 1 of 255 that recognized common cold coronaviruses.

Viral peptide pool expansion of antigen-specific CD4+ T cells preceded sequencing in the ViraFEST assay. Investigators separated out CD4+ T cells once approximately 10 days of culture had passed. Participants got two doses of BNT162b2 or mRNA-1273 vaccine. Neither prior SARS-CoV-2 infection nor positive nucleocapsid antibodies were present in the vaccine recipients. A half-medium replacement with IL-2 medium was carried out on days 3 and 7. Sequencing was performed with immunoSEQ multiplex PCR; in TCRdb, only in-frame clones are kept and a portion is missing. This sample yields about 14,000 clones, of which about 72% are seen a single time; 9% to 10% belongs to the top ten. Germline loops: CDR1 MGHRA, CDR2 YSYEKL. The CDR3 spans 14 residues. V shed 0 bases, J shed 5 bases, and the junction held 1 base outside the gene matches.

The chain employs TRBV4-1 and TRBJ2-5, with 9 bases matching TRBD2. This receptor was taken from a human donor who received a COVID-19 vaccine. Material: CD4+ T cells from PBMCs cultured with SARS-CoV-2 spike peptides, obtained after COVID-19 vaccination. This CDR3 is CASSQDGLAETQYF. The CDR3 DNA follows: TGCGCCAGCAGCCAAGATGGACTAGCGGAGACCCAGTACTTC.